This T cell receptor (beta chain) was documented in a study of blood T cell repertoires in COVID-19. About the research overall: COVID-19 samples, acute and convalescent, were from the United States, Italy and Spain. T cells, B-cell-depleted T cells, or PBMCs provided the cDNA or gDNA that served as material.

Source study methods: Researchers report that nucleated cell counts were estimated from reference gene primer amplification. Only in-frame clones appear in the TCRdb table, and some are missing; sequencing was by immunoSEQ multiplex PCR. That table is the source of V, J and clone size, and D and trimming were worked out from the DNA. The sample lists 300,000 to 400,000 clones; more than 75% were seen once. The CDR3 sequence is 17 residues long. Trimming left V 0 bases short and J 5 bases short, with 20 bases between. This TCR came from a woman between 18 and 29 years old who had recovered from COVID-19. The sequenced material came from peripheral blood. The chain is built from TRBV23-1 and TRBJ2-7, with D uncertain. TRBV23-1 is designated an ORF whose function remains uncertain. The CDR3 loop is CASSQSPAHGFFDEQYV. CDR3 sequence (DNA): TGCGCCAGCAGTCAATCTCCGGCCCACGGGTTCTTCGACGAGCAGTACGTC.